Listed here is a single TCR beta chain. These data come from a study of shared clonotypes between healthy human individuals. Only in-frame clones appear in the TCRdb table, and some are missing; sequencing was by immunoSEQ multiplex PCR. The top ten clones hold under 0.45% of a sample with more than 2,000,000 clones, 93% of them seen once. CDR1 is MNHNS and CDR2 is SASEGT in the germline V gene. Trimming removed 10 bases from V and 6 bases from J; junction bases left unmatched: 11. The CDR3 runs 13 residues. The clonotype comes from a man between 18 and 29 years old in good health. Some clones in this sample may be carry-over from other donors' samples. The chain carries TRBV6-1 and TRBJ2-7, with 8 bases that match TRBD1. The sample comprised naive CD4+ T cells from PBMCs. The subset here: CD45RA+ positively selected. CDR3 DNA sequence: TGTGCCACCAGGGACAGGAGTCTTCGCGAGCAGTACTTC. It yields the protein CATRDRSLREQYF.